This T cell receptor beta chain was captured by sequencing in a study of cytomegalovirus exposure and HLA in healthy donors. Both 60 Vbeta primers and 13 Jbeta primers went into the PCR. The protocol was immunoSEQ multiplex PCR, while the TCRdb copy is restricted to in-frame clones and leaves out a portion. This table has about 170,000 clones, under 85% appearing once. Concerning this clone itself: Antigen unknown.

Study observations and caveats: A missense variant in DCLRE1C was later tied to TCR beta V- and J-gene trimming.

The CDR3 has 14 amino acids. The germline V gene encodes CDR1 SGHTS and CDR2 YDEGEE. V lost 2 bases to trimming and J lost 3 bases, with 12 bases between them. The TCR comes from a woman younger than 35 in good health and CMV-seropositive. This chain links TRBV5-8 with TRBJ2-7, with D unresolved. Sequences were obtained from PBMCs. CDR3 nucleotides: TGTGCCAGCAGCTTCCAAGACTCCCGCTACGAGCAGTACTTC. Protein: CASSFQDSRYEQYF. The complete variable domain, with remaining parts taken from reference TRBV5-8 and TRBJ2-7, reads EAGVTQSPTHLIKTRGQQATLRCSPISGHTSVYWYQQALGLGLQFLLWYDEGEERNRGNFPPRFSGRQFPNYSSELNVNALELEDSALYLCASSFQDSRYEQYFGPGTRLTVT.